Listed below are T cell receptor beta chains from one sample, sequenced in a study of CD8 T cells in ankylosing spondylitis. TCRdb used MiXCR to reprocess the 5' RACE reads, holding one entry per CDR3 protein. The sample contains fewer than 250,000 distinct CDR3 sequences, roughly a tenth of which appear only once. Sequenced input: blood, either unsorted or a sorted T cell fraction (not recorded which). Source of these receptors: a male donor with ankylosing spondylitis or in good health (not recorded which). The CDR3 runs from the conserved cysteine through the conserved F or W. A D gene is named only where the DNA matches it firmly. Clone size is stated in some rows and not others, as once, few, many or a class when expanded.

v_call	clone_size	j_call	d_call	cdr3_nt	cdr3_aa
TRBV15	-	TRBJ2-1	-	TGTGTCACCAGCAGAGATCTGGCAGAGGGGGGCGATGAGCAGTTCTTC	CVTSRDLAEGGDEQFF
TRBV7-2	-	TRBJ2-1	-	TGTGCCAGCTTGACGGGATTTGGGCTGCACAATGAGCAGTTCTTC	CASLTGFGLHNEQFF
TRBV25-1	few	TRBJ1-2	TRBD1	TGTGCCAGCTCCGGTGACAGGGGCGACTATGGCTACACCTTC	CASSGDRGDYGYTF
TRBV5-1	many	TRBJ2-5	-	TGCGCCAGCAGCCTGGGGGAAGAGACCCAGTACTTC	CASSLGEETQYF
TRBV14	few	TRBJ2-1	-	TGTGCCAGCAGCCAAGCTCGGAGCGGTGAGCAGTTCTTC	CASSQARSGEQFF
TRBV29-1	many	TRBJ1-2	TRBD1	TGCAGCGTTGAAGCCGAGGACAGGGCCTATGGCTACACCTTC	CSVEAEDRAYGYTF
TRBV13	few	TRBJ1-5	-	TGTGCCAGCAGCTCCAAGGTCGGCAATCAGCCCCAGCATTTT	CASSSKVGNQPQHF
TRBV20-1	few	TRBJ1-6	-	TGCAGTGCTAGTCCGGGACCCGCTCTTCCCCTCCACTTT	CSASPGPALPLHF
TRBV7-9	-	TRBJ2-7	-	TGTGCCAGCAGCCCAAACCGGGAGCAGTACTTC	CASSPNREQYF
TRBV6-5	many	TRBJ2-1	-	TGTGCCAGCAGTTTTTCAGGGGGGGTTGGAGGGGAGCAGTTCTTC	CASSFSGGVGGEQFF
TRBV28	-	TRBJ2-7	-	TGTGCCAGCAGTTTATCACTTTCCTACGAGCAGTACTTC	CASSLSLSYEQYF
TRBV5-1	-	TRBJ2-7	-	TGCGCCAGCAGCTTGTCACAGGGAAGCTACGAGCAGTACTTC	CASSLSQGSYEQYF
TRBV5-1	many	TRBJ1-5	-	TGCGCCAGCAGCTTGGCGGGTCGACTAGACCAGCCCCAGCATTTT	CASSLAGRLDQPQHF
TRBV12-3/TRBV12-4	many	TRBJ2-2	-	TGTGCCAGCAGCCGGGCGGCCGGGGAGCTGTTTTTT	CASSRAAGELFF
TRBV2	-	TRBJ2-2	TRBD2	TGTGCCAGCAGCCCGGGACTAGCGGCTGCCGGGGAGCTGTTTTTT	CASSPGLAAAGELFF
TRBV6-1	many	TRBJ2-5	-	TGTGCCAGCAGTGAAGAGAGGGGAGAGACCCAGTACTTC	CASSEERGETQYF
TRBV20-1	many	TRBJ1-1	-	TGCAGTGCAAGCCAGGGCGGAAACACTGAAGCTTTCTTT	CSASQGGNTEAFF
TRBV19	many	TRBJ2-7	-	TGTGCCAGCAGGGGTAGCTCCTACGAGCAGTACTTC	CASRGSSYEQYF
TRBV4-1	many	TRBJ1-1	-	TGCGCCAGCAGCCGTCAAGCGGCGAACACTGAAGCTTTCTTT	CASSRQAANTEAFF
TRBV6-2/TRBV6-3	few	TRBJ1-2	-	TGTGCCAGCAGTTACGACGGGAGCTATGGCTACACCTTC	CASSYDGSYGYTF
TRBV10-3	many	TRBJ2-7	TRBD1	TGTGCCATCAGTTACCGATCCCCGGGACAGGGTAGCCAGCAGTACTTC	CAISYRSPGQGSQQYF
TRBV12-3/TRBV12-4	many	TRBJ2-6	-	TGTGCCAGCAGTCCCCAGGGAGCAGGGGCCAACGTCCTGACTTTC	CASSPQGAGANVLTF
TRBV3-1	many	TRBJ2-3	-	TGTGCCAGCAGCCAAGATCTGGGCACAGATACGCAGTATTTT	CASSQDLGTDTQYF
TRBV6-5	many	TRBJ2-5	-	TGTGCCAGCAGTTACTCAGAGGGATACGAGACCCAGTACTTC	CASSYSEGYETQYF
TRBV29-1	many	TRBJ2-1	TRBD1	TGCAGCGTTGACTCCAGGGACAGGGGGCGCCTCAATGAGCAGTTCTTC	CSVDSRDRGRLNEQFF
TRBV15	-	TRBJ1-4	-	TGTGCCACCAGGTCGACTGCAACTAATGAAAAACTGTTTTTT	CATRSTATNEKLFF
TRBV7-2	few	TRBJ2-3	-	TGTGCCAGCAGCTGGGGCCATAGCACAGATACGCAGTATTTT	CASSWGHSTDTQYF
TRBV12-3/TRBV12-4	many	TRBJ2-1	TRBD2	TGTGCCAGCAGTTCCCCCCCTAGCGGGGGCAGGGATGAGCAGTTCTTC	CASSSPPSGGRDEQFF